This TCR beta chain was profiled in a study of T cells after posttransplantation cyclophosphamide. Overall study findings and caveats: Donor CD8+ memory clones often dominated recipient blood repertoires at later times. After PTCy, TRB diversity resembled that of CNI/methotrexate controls. TRB overlap between skin or GI tissue T cells and blood was limited.

A marrow graft followed busulfan-fludarabine conditioning, with cyclophosphamide on days +3 and +4. This clone has a count of ten or more. Its target is not known. Clones were sequenced by immunoSEQ multiplex PCR, and TCRdb holds only the in-frame ones, with some missing. The data show 20,000 to 25,000 clones, with none appearing a single time. Trimming at V came to 6 bases and at J to 6 bases, leaving 10 bases not matched to a gene. CDR3 length: 15 amino acids. Germline V gene data show CDR1 as SGHRS and CDR2 as YFSETQ. The clonotype was recovered from a male patient under 35 who received an allogeneic stem cell transplant from a related donor, was CMV-positive, and had no GVHD. Some T cells may originate from the graft donor. This specimen consisted of PBMCs, obtained after allogeneic stem cell transplant with posttransplant cyclophosphamide. The chain combines TRBV5-1 with TRBJ2-7; 12 nucleotides line up with TRBD2. Here the CDR3 DNA reads TGCGCCAGCACTTTTCTAGCGGGGGGGTCTGGCGAGCAGTACTTC. Its translation is CASTFLAGGSGEQYF.